Below, 18 T cell receptor beta chains from the same sample are listed, as sequenced in a study of shared clonotypes between healthy human individuals. Assay: immunoSEQ multiplex PCR; the TCRdb copy retains only in-frame clones and omits some. The sample lists 2 million to 3 million clones, roughly 93% occurring once. Source material: naive CD4+ T cells from PBMCs. Indicated subset: CD45RA+ positively selected. These receptors were collected from a young man in good health. Some clones in this sample may be carry-over from other donors' samples.

V and J are TRBV28 and TRBJ2-7; the match to TRBD1 covers 9 bases. Germline trimming cut 6 bases from V and 4 bases from J; bases unmatched to any gene: 16. This CDR3 is 17 amino acids long. The germline V gene encodes CDR1 MDHEN and CDR2 SYDVKM. The CDR3 nucleotides read TGTGCCAGCAGCGGCCTGGACAGGGACAGGGCACAATACGAGCAGTACTTC. Translation gives CASSGLDRDRAQYEQYF.

In its sample, this clone was seen once. This chain connects TRBV6-1 to TRBJ2-7; 8 nucleotides line up with TRBD2. Germline values: CDR1 MNHNS, CDR2 SASEGT. This CDR3 has 14 residues. With 2 bases clipped from V and 6 bases from J, the junction kept 6 bases outside the gene matches. The CDR3 nucleotides read TGTGCCAGCAGTGAACGGGGGGGCGAGGGCGAGCAGTACTTC. Translating it yields CASSERGGEGEQYF.

V gene TRBV7-3 combines with J gene TRBJ2-1; TRBD2 agrees at 9 bases. Losses at the gene ends were 0 bases for V and 5 bases for J; bases not matched to a gene: 5. The CDR3 spans 16 residues. CDR1 and CDR2 (germline): SGHTA, FQGTGA. The CDR3 nucleotides read TGTGCCAGCAGCTTAACGTCGACTAGCGGAAACAATGAGCAGTTCTTC. This gives the protein CASSLTSTSGNNEQFF.

The chain joins TRBV20-1 to TRBJ1-2; a weak D match, TRBD1 (5 bases). Per the germline V gene, CDR1 is DFQATT and CDR2 is SNEGSKA (reference sequence). The CDR3 contains 9 residues. The CDR3 sequence: CSPGTRYTF. CDR3 bases: TGCAGCCCCGGGACTCGCTACACCTTC.

Note on this clone: Other DNA sequences from this sample encode an identical CDR3 as well. The J gene is TRBJ1-1, the V gene TRBV18, with unresolved D. The V end was cut by 4 bases, the J end by 3 bases, with 9 bases between. The germline CDR1 and CDR2 sequences are KGHSH and LQKENI. This CDR3 contains 13 residues. The CDR3 protein is CASSLLRDTEAFF. The CDR3 DNA follows: TGTGCCAGCTCACTATTAAGAGACACTGAAGCTTTCTTT.

The J gene is TRBJ2-1, the V gene TRBV12-5; 7 bases fit TRBD1. V was clipped by 1 base and J by 11 bases; unmatched bases: 5. Looked up from germline, CDR1 is LGHNT and CDR2 is FRNRAP. There are 13 residues in the CDR3. The CDR3 reads CASGLDTGVKQFF. For the CDR3, the DNA is TGTGCTAGTGGTTTGGATACAGGGGTAAAGCAGTTCTTC. The full variable domain, rest sourced from reference TRBV12-5 and TRBJ2-1, is DARVTQTPRHKVTEMGQEVTMRCQPILGHNTVFWYRQTMMQGLELLAYFRNRAPLDDSGMPKDRFSAEMPDATLATLKIQPSEPRDSAVYFCASGLDTGVKQFFGPGTRLTVL.

The chain uses TRBV11-2 and TRBJ2-1, with TRBD2 matching 8 bases. Germline CDR1 reads SGHAT; CDR2 reads FQNNGV. CDR3 length: 16 amino acids. J lost 4 bases, V lost 2 bases, and 7 bases had no gene match. The CDR3 reads CASSLPAGALYNEQFF. CDR3 in DNA: TGTGCCAGCAGCTTACCAGCGGGAGCGCTTTACAATGAGCAGTTCTTC.

This clone was seen a few times. The chain combines TRBV11-1 with TRBJ1-1, with D possibly matching TRBD1 (6 bases). Germline V gene data show CDR1 as SGHAT and CDR2 as FQDESV (reference sequence). The CDR3 covers 15 residues. Trimming took off 4 bases at V and 0 bases at J, with 12 bases between the two ends. The CDR3 bases are TGTGCCAGCAGCTCCCGGACAGCGGTGAACACTGAAGCTTTCTTT. Translated: CASSSRTAVNTEAFF.

This clone was seen a few times. The rearrangement joins TRBV30 to TRBJ2-2; D unresolved. The V end lost 6 bases, the J end lost 7 bases, and 9 bases lay between the germline ends. Germline V CDR1 and CDR2: GTSNPN, SVGIG (reference sequence). The CDR3 has 11 residues. The CDR3 sequence is CACQPDGELFF. CDR3 DNA: TGTGCCTGCCAACCCGACGGGGAGCTGTTTTTT.

Points on this clone: The sample contains more than one DNA sequence encoding this CDR3. This chain connects TRBV4-1 to TRBJ1-5; maybe TRBD1 (6 bases). V lost 1 base, J lost 7 bases, and 14 bases lay in between. The germline V gene encodes CDR1 MGHRA and CDR2 YSYEKL. The CDR3 length is 15 residues. The chain's CDR3 is CASSQVGGGRQPQHF. The CDR3, as DNA: TGCGCCAGCAGCCAAGTCGGGGGGGGGCGGCAGCCCCAGCATTTT.

This clone was seen more than once but under ten times. The chain uses TRBV20-1 and TRBJ2-1; D remains ambiguous. V lost 4 bases, J lost 7 bases, and 8 bases lay in between. This CDR3 is 11 amino acids long. CDR1 is DFQATT and CDR2 is SNEGSKA in the germline V gene (reference sequence). The chain's CDR3 is CSANFANEQFF. In DNA form, the CDR3 reads TGCAGTGCTAATTTCGCTAATGAGCAGTTCTTC.

J is TRBJ2-7 and V is TRBV5-1, with D possibly TRBD2 on 6 matching bases. Germline loops: CDR1 SGHRS, CDR2 YFSETQ. V was trimmed by 7 bases and J by 3 bases, leaving 17 bases between them. The CDR3 is 14 amino acids. The CDR3 spells CASAPSGLNYEQYF. The CDR3 coding sequence is TGCGCCAGCGCACCGAGCGGGCTAAACTACGAGCAGTACTTC.

The chain carries TRBV28 and TRBJ1-1, with D unresolved. CDR1 MDHEN and CDR2 SYDVKM come from the germline V gene. CDR3 length equals 13 residues. Trimming stripped 5 bases from V and 2 bases from J, with 9 bases between. In DNA form, the CDR3 reads TGTGCCAGCAGTCCACCACAAAACACTGAAGCTTTCTTT. Protein sequence: CASSPPQNTEAFF.

The chain joins TRBV10-1 to TRBJ2-1, with 8 bases aligning to TRBD1. The germline V gene has CDR1 WNHNN and CDR2 SYGVQD (reference sequence). CDR3 length equals 12 residues. Unmatched junction bases numbered 2, after V lost 0 bases and J lost 13 bases. CDR3 region: CASSESGTGQFF. CDR3 DNA: TGCGCCAGCAGTGAGTCGGGGACAGGACAGTTCTTC.

The chain combines TRBV6-5 with TRBJ1-1, with D maybe TRBD1 (6 bases). The CDR3 length is 14 residues. V shed 6 bases and J shed 1 base, with 12 bases lying between them. CDR1 and CDR2 (germline): MNHEY, SVGAGI. CDR3 nucleotides: TGTGCCAGCAGACGAGGGGGATCGAACACTGAAGCTTTCTTT. Its translation is CASRRGGSNTEAFF.

This clone was seen only once. J is TRBJ2-7 and V is TRBV19, with TRBD2 identical over 9 bases. Germline trimming cut 2 bases from V and 4 bases from J; bases unmatched to any gene: 6. The CDR3 spans 15 residues. Germline CDR1 LNHDA, CDR2 SQIVND (reference sequence). For the CDR3, the DNA is TGTGCCAGTAGTATAACCGCGGGAGGGATGTACGAGCAGTACTTC. Encoded protein: CASSITAGGMYEQYF.

The V gene is TRBV10-3, the J gene TRBJ1-6; 7 bases match TRBD1. This CDR3 has 15 residues. CDR1 ENHRY and CDR2 SYGVKD come from the germline V gene. V lost 4 bases to trimming and J lost 9 bases; unmatched junction nucleotides: 9. CDR3 residues: CAISVDREGSSPLHF. Here the CDR3 DNA reads TGTGCCATCAGTGTCGACAGGGAGGGATCTTCACCCCTCCACTTT.

This chain connects TRBV2 to TRBJ2-3; no definite D call. Germline CDR1 reads SNHLY; CDR2 reads FYNNEI. This CDR3 contains 12 residues. V lost 0 bases and J lost 4, with 2 bases in between. DNA for the CDR3: TGTGCCAGCAGTGAAGCAGCAGATACGCAGTATTTT. Its translation is CASSEAADTQYF.